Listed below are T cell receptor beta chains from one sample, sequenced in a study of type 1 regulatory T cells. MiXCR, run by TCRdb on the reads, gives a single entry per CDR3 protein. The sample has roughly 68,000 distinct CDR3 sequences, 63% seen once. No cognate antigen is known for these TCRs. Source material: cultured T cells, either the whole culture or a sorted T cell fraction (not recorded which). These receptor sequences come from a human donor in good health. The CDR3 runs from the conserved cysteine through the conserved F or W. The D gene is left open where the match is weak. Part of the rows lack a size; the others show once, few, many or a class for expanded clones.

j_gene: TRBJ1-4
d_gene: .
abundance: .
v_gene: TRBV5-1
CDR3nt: TGCGCCAGCAGCTTGGTGGGGGTTAGTCTAAGTGAAAAACTGTTTTTT
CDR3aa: CASSLVGVSLSEKLFF

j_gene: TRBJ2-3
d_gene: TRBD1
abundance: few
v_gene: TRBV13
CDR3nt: TGTGCCAGCAGATCCAGGGGGCGTTACGATACGCAGTATTTT
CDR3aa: CASRSRGRYDTQYF

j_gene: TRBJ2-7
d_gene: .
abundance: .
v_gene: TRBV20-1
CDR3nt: TGCAGTGCGAAAAAGCTATGGGAGCAGTACTTC
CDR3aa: CSAKKLWEQYF

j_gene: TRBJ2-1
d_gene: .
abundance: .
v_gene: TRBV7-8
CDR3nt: TGTGCCAGCAGCGAAAGGAACAGGGGACTAGGTTACAATGAGCAGTTCTTC
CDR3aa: CASSERNRGLGYNEQFF

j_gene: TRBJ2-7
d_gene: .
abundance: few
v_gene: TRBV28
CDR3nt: TGTGCCAGCAGACTAGGGGTGGCTTACGAGCAGTACTTC
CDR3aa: CASRLGVAYEQYF

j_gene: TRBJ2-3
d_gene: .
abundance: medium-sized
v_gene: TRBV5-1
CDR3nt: TGCGCCAGCAGCTTCGATCTTAGCACAGATACGCAGTATTTT
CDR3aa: CASSFDLSTDTQYF

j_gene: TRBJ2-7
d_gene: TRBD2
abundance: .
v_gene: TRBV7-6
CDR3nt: TGTGCCAGCAGTACGGCTAGCGGGAGGGGTTCGGACGAGCAGTACTTC
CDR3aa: CASSTASGRGSDEQYF

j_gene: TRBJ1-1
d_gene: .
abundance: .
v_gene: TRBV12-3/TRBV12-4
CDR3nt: TGTGCCAGCAGTTTAGACCCGGGACGGAACACTGAAGCTTTCTTT
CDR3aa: CASSLDPGRNTEAFF

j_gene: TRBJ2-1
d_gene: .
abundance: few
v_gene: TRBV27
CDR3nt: TGTGCCAGCAGACTCCAGGGAGCAGGCCTAACAATCTTC
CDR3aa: CASRLQGAGLTIF

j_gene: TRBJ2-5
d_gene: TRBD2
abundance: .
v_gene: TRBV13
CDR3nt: TGTGCCAGCAGCTTATTCCCGGGAGGGCCTCGAGAGACCCAGTACTTC
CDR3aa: CASSLFPGGPRETQYF

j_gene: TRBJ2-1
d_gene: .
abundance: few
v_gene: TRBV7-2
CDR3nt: TGTGCCAGCAGCACGAGAAGCCGGGACTCGCCCCAGTTCTTC
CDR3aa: CASSTRSRDSPQFF

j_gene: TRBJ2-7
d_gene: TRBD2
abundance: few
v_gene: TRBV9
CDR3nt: TGTGCCAGCAGCGCCGTAGGGGGGGGACTAGCGACGGAGCAGTACTTC
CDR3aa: CASSAVGGGLATEQYF

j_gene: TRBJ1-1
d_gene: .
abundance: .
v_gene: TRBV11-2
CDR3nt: TGTGCCAGCAGCTTAGACAGCTTCATGAACACTGAAGCTTTCTTT
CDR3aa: CASSLDSFMNTEAFF

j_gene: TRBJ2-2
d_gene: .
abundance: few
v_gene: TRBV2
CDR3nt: TGTGCCAGCAGTGAGCTCACCGGGGAGCTGTTTTTT
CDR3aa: CASSELTGELFF

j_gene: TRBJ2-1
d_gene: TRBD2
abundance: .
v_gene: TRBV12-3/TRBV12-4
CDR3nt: TGTGCCAGCAGTTTTTCCACCGTCCTGGGTAGCGGGAGATCTGAGCAGTTCTTC
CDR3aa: CASSFSTVLGSGRSEQFF